This is a list of T cell receptor beta chains from one sample in a study of PD-1 blockade in classical Hodgkin lymphoma. Repertoires were generated with immunoSEQ multiplex PCR, while TCRdb's copy carries only in-frame clones and drops some. The data show about 36,000 clones, about 70% seen once. Source: peripheral blood mononuclear cells (PBMCs), taken before the second cycle of nivolumab. The source of these receptors is a human donor with classical Hodgkin lymphoma. Each CDR3 is given with its conserved first and last residue. D genes are given only for firm matches.

v_gene: TRBV28; d_gene: NA; j_gene: TRBJ1-2; CDR3nt: TGTGCCAGCAGTTTGGGGATCTCGGGTGGCTACACCTTC; CDR3aa: CASSLGISGGYTF
v_gene: TRBV5-4; d_gene: NA; j_gene: TRBJ2-3; CDR3nt: TGTGCCAGCAGCTTGAGAGGGGGGCTGGGAGATACGCAGTATTTT; CDR3aa: CASSLRGGLGDTQYF
v_gene: TRBV25-1; d_gene: NA; j_gene: TRBJ2-1; CDR3nt: TGTGCCAGCAGTGCTCTGGGCGGCGAGGGGCAGTTCTTC; CDR3aa: CASSALGGEGQFF
v_gene: TRBV4-2; d_gene: NA; j_gene: TRBJ2-1; CDR3nt: TGTGCCAGCAGCCAAGAGCCCCAGGGTTACAATGAGCAGTTCTTC; CDR3aa: CASSQEPQGYNEQFF
v_gene: TRBV5-4; d_gene: TRBD2; j_gene: TRBJ2-7; CDR3nt: TGTGCCAGCAGCCCAAGACTAGCGGCCTACGAGCAGTACTTC; CDR3aa: CASSPRLAAYEQYF
v_gene: TRBV28; d_gene: TRBD2; j_gene: TRBJ2-3; CDR3nt: TGTGCCAGCAGTACCTGGGTAGTGTCTAGCGGGGGACCCACAGATACGCAGTATTTT; CDR3aa: CASSTWVVSSGGPTDTQYF
v_gene: TRBV28; d_gene: TRBD2; j_gene: TRBJ2-5; CDR3nt: TGTGCCAGCAGTCAAAGGACGGGGAGGGACGGCCAGACCCAGTACTTC; CDR3aa: CASSQRTGRDGQTQYF
v_gene: TRBV6-5; d_gene: NA; j_gene: TRBJ1-2; CDR3nt: TGTGCCAGCAGTTACTCGGGGGCAGGTGGCTACACCTTC; CDR3aa: CASSYSGAGGYTF
v_gene: TRBV9; d_gene: NA; j_gene: TRBJ2-7; CDR3nt: TGTGCCAGCAGCCCCCGGGCCGGGGCGAGCTCCTACGAGCAGTACTTC; CDR3aa: CASSPRAGASSYEQYF
v_gene: TRBV6-5; d_gene: TRBD1; j_gene: TRBJ2-2; CDR3nt: TGTGCCAGCACTACAGGGGTAGCCGGGGAGCTGTTTTTT; CDR3aa: CASTTGVAGELFF
v_gene: TRBV11-1; d_gene: NA; j_gene: TRBJ2-1; CDR3nt: TGTGCCAGCAGCTTGGGGAGCGGATCCTACAATGAGCAGTTCTTC; CDR3aa: CASSLGSGSYNEQFF
v_gene: TRBV6-5; d_gene: NA; j_gene: TRBJ2-1; CDR3nt: TGTGCCAGCAGTCTCTATAGCGGATACAATGAGCAGTTCTTC; CDR3aa: CASSLYSGYNEQFF
v_gene: TRBV7-6; d_gene: TRBD2; j_gene: TRBJ2-1; CDR3nt: TGTGCCAGCAGCTTAGGTCTAGCGGGAGATGTAGATGAGCAGTTCTTC; CDR3aa: CASSLGLAGDVDEQFF
v_gene: TRBV7-9; d_gene: TRBD1; j_gene: TRBJ1-4; CDR3nt: TGTGCCAGCAGCCGACAGGGTATGGCTAATGAAAAACTGTTTTTT; CDR3aa: CASSRQGMANEKLFF
v_gene: TRBV18; d_gene: TRBD1; j_gene: TRBJ1-3; CDR3nt: TGTGCCAGCTCACCACAGCAGGGGGTACTTGGAAACACCATATATTTT; CDR3aa: CASSPQQGVLGNTIYF
v_gene: TRBV2; d_gene: NA; j_gene: TRBJ2-7; CDR3nt: TGTGCCAGCAGTGACCAGGGGACTTCCTACGAGCAGTACTTC; CDR3aa: CASSDQGTSYEQYF